This entry features one T cell receptor beta chain sequence. Antigen specificity is unknown. V was trimmed by 3 bases and J by 4 bases, leaving 18 bases between them. Germline CDR1 and CDR2: SNHLY and FYNNEI. The length of the CDR3 is 16 residues. The data are from a study of cytomegalovirus exposure and HLA in healthy donors. Study-wide results and caveats: It was only CMV serostatus that was available as immune exposure information. A later analysis linked more than 15,000 TCR beta sequences to HLA alleles at 0.05 false discovery rate.

Amplification used 60 Vbeta primers and 13 Jbeta primers. TCRdb's table, derived via immunoSEQ multiplex PCR, lists solely in-frame clones and lacks some. Among about 150,000 clones listed, approximately 79% were seen once. The chain combines TRBV2 with TRBJ1-2; D might be TRBD1 (5 bases). The sample comprised PBMCs. The sequence was collected from a woman aged 25 to 39 in good health and CMV-seronegative. This CDR3 is CASSEPAQRRGYGYTF. The CDR3 DNA reads TGTGCCAGCAGTGAGCCGGCCCAGCGAAGGGGCTATGGCTACACCTTC.